This T cell receptor (beta chain) is from a study of cytomegalovirus exposure and HLA in healthy donors. This CDR3 contains 14 residues. The V gene end was trimmed by 5 bases and the J gene end by 3 bases; junction bases not matched to a gene: 1. Germline CDR1 SGHAT, CDR2 FQNNGV. The data were produced by immunoSEQ multiplex PCR, yet TCRdb's version contains in-frame clones alone and is incomplete. The data contain over 85,000 clones, roughly 80% of them singletons. This chain uses TRBV11-2 with TRBJ2-1; 10 positions agree with TRBD2. The sequence was collected from a woman between 18 and 29 years old in good health and CMV-seropositive. The specimen was PBMCs. CDR3 amino acids: CASSASGGYNEQFF. The DNA of the CDR3 is TGTGCCAGCAGCGCTAGCGGGGGCTACAATGAGCAGTTCTTC.